A selection of T cell receptor beta chains follows, all from one sample in a study of PD-1 blockade in classical Hodgkin lymphoma. The data were produced by immunoSEQ multiplex PCR, yet TCRdb's version contains in-frame clones alone and is incomplete. The repertoire holds tens of thousands of clones, with 90% to 95% as singletons. The sequenced sample consisted of peripheral blood mononuclear cells (PBMCs). The receptors stem from a human donor with classical Hodgkin lymphoma. CDR3s include the opening cysteine and the closing phenylalanine or tryptophan. The order of the fields is CDR3 DNA, CDR3 protein, J gene, V gene, clone size, D gene. The D gene is left open where the match is weak. Clone size is given for some rows only: seen once, a few or many times, or a class if the clone is expanded.

TGCGCCAGCAGTAGGGGGGGGCTGGCTGAGCAGTTCTTC,CASSRGGLAEQFF,TRBJ2-1,TRBV4-1,.,.
TGTGCCAGCAGCTTAGGAGGGGCAATGAGTAATTCACCCCTCCACTTT,CASSLGGAMSNSPLHF,TRBJ1-6,TRBV7-3,.,.
TGTGCCAGCAGTACAGGGTCATTCGCCTACGAGCAGTACTTC,CASSTGSFAYEQYF,TRBJ2-7,TRBV27,.,.
TGCGCCAGCAGCCGGGAGGGGAATCAGCCCCAGCATTTT,CASSREGNQPQHF,TRBJ1-5,TRBV5-1,.,.
TGTGCCAGTAGAGACTACGTCGGGACAGATACGCAGTATTTT,CASRDYVGTDTQYF,TRBJ2-3,TRBV19,once,.
TGTGCCAGCGGACAAGAGACCCAGTACTTC,CASGQETQYF,TRBJ2-5,TRBV11-3,.,.
TGTGCCAGCAGTTCAGGGGGAGCGGACGAAAAACTGTTTTTT,CASSSGGADEKLFF,TRBJ1-4,TRBV6-6,.,TRBD1
TGTGCCAGCAGCTTGGAGGCGGGACTAGCGGGAGTCGCGAACATTCAGTACTTC,CASSLEAGLAGVANIQYF,TRBJ2-4,TRBV5-4,.,TRBD2
TGTGCCAGCATCCCCGGGACAGATTTTCGTCTGCCCCAGCATTTT,CASIPGTDFRLPQHF,TRBJ1-5,TRBV6-1,.,TRBD1
TGCGCCAGCAGCTGGCCGGGGACTAGCGGGGAAACTGAGCAGTTCTTC,CASSWPGTSGETEQFF,TRBJ2-1,TRBV5-1,.,TRBD2
TGCGCCAGCAGCTTGTCGCCCGTCCCCAGGGGCTATGAGCAGTTCTTC,CASSLSPVPRGYEQFF,TRBJ2-1,TRBV5-1,.,.
TGCGCCAGCAGCTTGGGCCTTGATGAGCAGTACTTC,CASSLGLDEQYF,TRBJ2-7,TRBV5-1,.,.
TGTGCCATCAGTGAGGATGGGACTAGCGCCTACGAGCAGTACTTC,CAISEDGTSAYEQYF,TRBJ2-7,TRBV10-3,.,TRBD2
TGCGCCAGCAGGGACAGACGAAAGAGCTCCTATAATTCACCCCTCCACTTT,CASRDRRKSSYNSPLHF,TRBJ1-6,TRBV10-1,.,.
TGTGCCAGCAGCGTCGGGACAGGGCTGGTCACAGATACGCAGTATTTT,CASSVGTGLVTDTQYF,TRBJ2-3,TRBV11-2,once,TRBD1
TGTGCCAGCACCCCCGGCCCAGCGGGGGGGCCGGATACGCAGTATTTT,CASTPGPAGGPDTQYF,TRBJ2-3,TRBV7-9,.,TRBD2
TGTGCCGCCTCTCCTTCCGGGACCGGGGAGCTGTTTTTT,CAASPSGTGELFF,TRBJ2-2,TRBV30,.,.
TGTGCCAGCACCCGGGGGGGTTTGGAAAAACTGTTTTTT,CASTRGGLEKLFF,TRBJ1-4,TRBV6-5,.,.
TGTGCCAGCAGCCAAATCGGCGGGAGATACTACGAGCAGTACTTC,CASSQIGGRYYEQYF,TRBJ2-7,TRBV14,.,TRBD2
TGCGCCAGCAGCCAGGGAGGACTAGGGGAAGCTTTCTTT,CASSQGGLGEAFF,TRBJ1-1,TRBV4-3,.,.
TGTGCCAGCAGCATCACCAGGGCTAGCAATCAGCCCCAGCATTTT,CASSITRASNQPQHF,TRBJ1-5,TRBV7-2,.,.
TGTGCCAGCAGCTCCCCCGCGGGGGGGCGTACCGAGACCCAGTACTTC,CASSSPAGGRTETQYF,TRBJ2-5,TRBV7-2,once,TRBD2
TGTGCCACCAGCGCCCGGGACAGGGGTACAAGGCAGTACTTC,CATSARDRGTRQYF,TRBJ2-7,TRBV15,.,TRBD1
TGTGCCATCAGTGAAGTAGGACAGTACTATGGCTACACCTTC,CAISEVGQYYGYTF,TRBJ1-2,TRBV10-3,once,.
TGCAGTGCTCGGGGGCACGCTGAAGCTTTCTTT,CSARGHAEAFF,TRBJ1-1,TRBV20-1,.,.
TGTGCCAGCTCACGTTCGGGAGTGTCCTACGAGCAGTACTTC,CASSRSGVSYEQYF,TRBJ2-7,TRBV18,.,.
TGTGCAAGTCGCTCCCGTTTACTTCGATGGCCGTCTTTCTATGGCTACACCTTC,CASRSRLLRWPSFYGYTF,TRBJ1-2,TRBV12-2,.,.
TGTGCCAGCAGCCCCGCCCCGCCCAGAAGTACCTACGAGCAGTACTTC,CASSPAPPRSTYEQYF,TRBJ2-7,TRBV27,few,.
TGTGCCAGCGGCCCCCCAGGACTACAAGAGACCCAGTACTTC,CASGPPGLQETQYF,TRBJ2-5,TRBV11-3,once,.